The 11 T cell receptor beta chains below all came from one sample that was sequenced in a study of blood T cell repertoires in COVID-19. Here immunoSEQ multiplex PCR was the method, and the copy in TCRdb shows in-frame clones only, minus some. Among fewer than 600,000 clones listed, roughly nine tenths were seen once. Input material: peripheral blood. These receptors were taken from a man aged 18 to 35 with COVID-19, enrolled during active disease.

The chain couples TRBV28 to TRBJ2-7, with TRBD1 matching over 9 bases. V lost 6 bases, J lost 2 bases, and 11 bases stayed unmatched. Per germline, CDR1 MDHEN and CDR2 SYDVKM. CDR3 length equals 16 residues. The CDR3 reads CASSTIGTGKAYEQYF. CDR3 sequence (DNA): TGTGCCAGCAGCACAATTGGGACAGGGAAAGCCTACGAGCAGTACTTC.

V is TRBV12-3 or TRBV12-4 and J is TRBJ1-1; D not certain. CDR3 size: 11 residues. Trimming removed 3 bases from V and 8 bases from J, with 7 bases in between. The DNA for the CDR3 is TGTGCCAGCAGTTTTACCCGGGAAGCTTTCTTT. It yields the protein CASSFTREAFF.

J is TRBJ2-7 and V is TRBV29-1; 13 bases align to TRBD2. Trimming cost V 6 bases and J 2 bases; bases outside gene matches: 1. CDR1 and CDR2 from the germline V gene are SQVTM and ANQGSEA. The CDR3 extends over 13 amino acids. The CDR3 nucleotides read TGCAGCGTCGGGACTAGCGGGGCCTACGAGCAGTACTTC. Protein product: CSVGTSGAYEQYF.

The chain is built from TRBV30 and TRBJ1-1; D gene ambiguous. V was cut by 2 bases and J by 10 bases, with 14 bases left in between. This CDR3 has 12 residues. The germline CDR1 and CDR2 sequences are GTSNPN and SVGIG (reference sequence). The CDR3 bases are TGTGCCTGGAGTCTATACGCCGAGGGAGCTTTCTTT. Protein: CAWSLYAEGAFF.

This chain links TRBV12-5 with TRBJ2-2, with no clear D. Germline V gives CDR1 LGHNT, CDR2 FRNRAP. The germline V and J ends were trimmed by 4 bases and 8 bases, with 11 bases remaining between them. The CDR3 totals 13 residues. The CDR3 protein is CASGWRDGGELFF. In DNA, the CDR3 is TGTGCTAGTGGTTGGAGAGATGGGGGGGAGCTGTTTTTT. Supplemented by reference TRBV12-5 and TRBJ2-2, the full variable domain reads DARVTQTPRHKVTEMGQEVTMRCQPILGHNTVFWYRQTMMQGLELLAYFRNRAPLDDSGMPKDRFSAEMPDATLATLKIQPSEPRDSAVYFCASGWRDGGELFFGEGSRLTVL.

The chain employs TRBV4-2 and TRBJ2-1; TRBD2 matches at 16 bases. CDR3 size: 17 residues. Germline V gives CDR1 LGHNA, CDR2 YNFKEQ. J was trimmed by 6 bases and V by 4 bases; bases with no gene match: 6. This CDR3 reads CASSRPGTSGGVNEQFF. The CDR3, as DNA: TGTGCCAGCAGCCGCCCAGGGACTAGCGGGGGGGTCAATGAGCAGTTCTTC.

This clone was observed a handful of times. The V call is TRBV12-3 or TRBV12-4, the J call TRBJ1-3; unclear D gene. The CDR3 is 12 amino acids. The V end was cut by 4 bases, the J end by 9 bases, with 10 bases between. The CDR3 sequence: CASSSRYSTIYF. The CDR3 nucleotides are TGTGCCAGCAGTTCCCGGTATAGCACCATATATTTT.

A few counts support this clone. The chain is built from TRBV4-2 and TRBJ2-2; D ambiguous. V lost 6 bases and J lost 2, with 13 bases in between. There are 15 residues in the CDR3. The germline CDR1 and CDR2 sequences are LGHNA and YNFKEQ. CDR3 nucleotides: TGTGCCAGCAGTCGCCTCACTGAAAACACCGGGGAGCTGTTTTTT. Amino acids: CASSRLTENTGELFF.

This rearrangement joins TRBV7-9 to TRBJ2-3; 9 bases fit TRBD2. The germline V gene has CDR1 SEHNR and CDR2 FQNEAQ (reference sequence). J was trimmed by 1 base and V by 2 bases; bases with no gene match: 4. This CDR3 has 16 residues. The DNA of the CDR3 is TGTGCCAGCAGCTTAAAGACTAGCGGTCGCACAGATACGCAGTATTTT. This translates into CASSLKTSGRTDTQYF. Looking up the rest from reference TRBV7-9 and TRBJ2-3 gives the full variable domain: DTGVSQNPRHKITKRGQNVTFRCDPISEHNRLYWYRQTLGQGPEFLTYFQNEAQLEKSRLLSDRFSAERPKGSFSTLEIQRTEQGDSAMYLCASSLKTSGRTDTQYFGPGTRLTVL.

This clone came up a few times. DNA for the CDR3: TGTGCCAGCAGCCAAGATTTGAGGACTAGCGGGGAGCTGTTTTTT. This gives the protein CASSQDLRTSGELFF. The rearrangement uses TRBV14 and TRBJ2-2; TRBD2 aligns across 7 bases. Germline values: CDR1 SGHDN, CDR2 FVKESK. The CDR3 runs to 15 residues. J was trimmed by 7 bases and V by 0 bases; bases with no gene match: 5.

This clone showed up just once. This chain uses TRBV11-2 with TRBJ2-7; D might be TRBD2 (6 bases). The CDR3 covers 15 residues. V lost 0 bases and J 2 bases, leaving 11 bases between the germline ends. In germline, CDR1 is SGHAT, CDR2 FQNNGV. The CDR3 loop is CASSLEASVAYEQYF. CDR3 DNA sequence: TGTGCCAGCAGCTTAGAGGCTAGCGTAGCCTACGAGCAGTACTTC.